The present TCR beta chain was sequenced within a study of blood T cell repertoires in COVID-19. About the study: T cells, B-cell-depleted T cells, or PBMCs supplied cDNA or gDNA.

Enrolled through a virtual design, the participants were between roughly 18 and 90 years of age and came from under 25 US areas. The recovered donors of Cohort 3 showed two negative PCRs, clearance, or symptom resolution. The germline CDR1 and CDR2 sequences are SGHVS and FNYEAQ. The ends were cut back, 5 bases at V and 3 bases at J, with 11 bases in the middle. This CDR3 has 13 amino acids. Libraries were prepared by immunoSEQ multiplex PCR; TCRdb keeps only in-frame clonotypes and omits some of them. The sample has over 200,000 clones; roughly four fifths are singletons. The sample was PBMCs or T cells enriched from blood (not recorded which). The sequence was obtained from a man in his forties or fifties who had recovered from COVID-19. The chain couples TRBV7-6 to TRBJ2-7, with D maybe TRBD1 (5 bases). CDR3 sequence (DNA): TGTGCCAGCAGCCCAGGGCCGAACTACGAGCAGTACTTC. Protein: CASSPGPNYEQYF.